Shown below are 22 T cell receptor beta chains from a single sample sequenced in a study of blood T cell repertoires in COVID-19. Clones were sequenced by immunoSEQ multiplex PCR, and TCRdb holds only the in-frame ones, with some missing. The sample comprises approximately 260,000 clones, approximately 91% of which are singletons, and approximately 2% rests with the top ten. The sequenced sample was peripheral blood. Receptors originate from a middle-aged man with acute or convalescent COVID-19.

CDR3 loop: CASSPGQGGYTF. CDR3 bases: TGTGCCAGCTCACCGGGACAGGGCGGCTACACCTTC. The chain combines TRBV18 with TRBJ1-2, with 9 bases matching TRBD1. With 3 bases clipped from V and 8 bases from J, the junction kept 1 base outside the gene matches. CDR1 is KGHSH and CDR2 is LQKENI in the germline V gene. There are 12 residues in the CDR3.

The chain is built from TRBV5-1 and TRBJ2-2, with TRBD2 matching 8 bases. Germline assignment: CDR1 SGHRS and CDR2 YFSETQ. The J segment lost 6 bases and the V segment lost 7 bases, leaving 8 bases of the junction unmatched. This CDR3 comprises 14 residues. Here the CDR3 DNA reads TGCGCCAGCTTCTCAGCGGGGGTTCCCGGGGAGCTGTTTTTT. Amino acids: CASFSAGVPGELFF.

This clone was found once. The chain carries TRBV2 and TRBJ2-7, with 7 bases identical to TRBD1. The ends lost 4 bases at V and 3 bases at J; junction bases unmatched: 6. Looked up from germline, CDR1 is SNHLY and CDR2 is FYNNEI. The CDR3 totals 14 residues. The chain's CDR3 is CASSGGTVLYEQYF. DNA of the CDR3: TGTGCCAGCAGTGGGGGGACAGTGCTCTACGAGCAGTACTTC.

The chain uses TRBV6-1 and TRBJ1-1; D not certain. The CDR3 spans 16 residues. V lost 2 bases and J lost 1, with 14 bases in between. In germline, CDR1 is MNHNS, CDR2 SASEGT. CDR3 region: CASSERSGLSNTEAFF. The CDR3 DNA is TGTGCCAGCAGTGAAAGGTCAGGCCTATCGAACACTGAAGCTTTCTTT.

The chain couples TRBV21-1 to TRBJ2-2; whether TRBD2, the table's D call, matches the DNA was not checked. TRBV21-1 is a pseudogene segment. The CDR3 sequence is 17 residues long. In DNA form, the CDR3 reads TGTGCCAGCAGCGACACCGAGGAGCGGGGGGGTACCGGGGAGCTGTTTTTT. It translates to CASSDTEERGGTGELFF.

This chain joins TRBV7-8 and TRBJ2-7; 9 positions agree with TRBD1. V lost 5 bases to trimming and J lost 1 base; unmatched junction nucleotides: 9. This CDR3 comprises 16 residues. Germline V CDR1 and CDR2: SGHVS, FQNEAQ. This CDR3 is CASSPSGTGNSYEQYF. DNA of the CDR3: TGTGCCAGCAGCCCCTCAGGGACAGGGAATTCCTACGAGCAGTACTTC.

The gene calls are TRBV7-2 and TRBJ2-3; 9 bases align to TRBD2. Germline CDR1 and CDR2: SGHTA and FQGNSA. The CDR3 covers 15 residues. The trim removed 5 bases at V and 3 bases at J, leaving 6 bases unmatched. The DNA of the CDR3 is TGTGCCAGCAGCCTTACGGGACTAGCAACAGATACGCAGTATTTT. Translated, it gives CASSLTGLATDTQYF.

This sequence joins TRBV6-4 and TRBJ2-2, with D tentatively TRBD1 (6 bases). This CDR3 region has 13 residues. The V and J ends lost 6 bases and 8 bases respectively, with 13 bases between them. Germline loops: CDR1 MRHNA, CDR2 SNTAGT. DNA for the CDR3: TGTGCCAGCAGCCCTCGTACAGGGGGGGAGCTGTTTTTT. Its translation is CASSPRTGGELFF.

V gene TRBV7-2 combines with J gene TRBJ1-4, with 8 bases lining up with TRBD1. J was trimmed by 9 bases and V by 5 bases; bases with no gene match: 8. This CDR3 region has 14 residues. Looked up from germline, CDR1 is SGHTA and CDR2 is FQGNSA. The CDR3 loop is CASSPGGQGKKLFF. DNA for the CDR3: TGTGCCAGCAGCCCCGGAGGACAGGGTAAAAAACTGTTTTTT.

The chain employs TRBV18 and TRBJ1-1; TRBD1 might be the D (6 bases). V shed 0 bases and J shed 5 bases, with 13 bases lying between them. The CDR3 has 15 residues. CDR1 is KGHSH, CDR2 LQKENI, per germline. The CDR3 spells CASSPPTGIGTEAFF. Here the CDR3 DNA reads TGTGCCAGCTCACCACCCACAGGGATAGGGACTGAAGCTTTCTTT.

CDR3: CASSSYTQGFGYTF. The CDR3 DNA reads as TGTGCCAGCAGCTCCTACACCCAGGGCTTTGGCTACACCTTC. The V call is TRBV5-6, the J call TRBJ1-2, with D possibly being TRBD1 (5 bases). Germline loops: CDR1 SGHDT, CDR2 YYEEEE. V was pared by 3 bases and J by 7 bases, with 16 bases between. The CDR3 runs 14 residues.

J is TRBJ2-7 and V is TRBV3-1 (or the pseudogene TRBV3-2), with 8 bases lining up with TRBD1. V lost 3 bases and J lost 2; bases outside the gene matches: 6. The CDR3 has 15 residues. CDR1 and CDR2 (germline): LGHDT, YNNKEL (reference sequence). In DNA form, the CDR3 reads TGTGCCAGCAGCCAGGACGACAGGGGTGCCTACGAGCAGTACTTC. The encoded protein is CASSQDDRGAYEQYF.

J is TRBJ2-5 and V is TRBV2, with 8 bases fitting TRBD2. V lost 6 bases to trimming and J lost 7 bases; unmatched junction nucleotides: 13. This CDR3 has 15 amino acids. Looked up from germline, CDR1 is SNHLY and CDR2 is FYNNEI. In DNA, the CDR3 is TGTGCCAGCAGACCCGGGGGGGGGCCCGGGGGGACCCAGTACTTC. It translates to CASRPGGGPGGTQYF. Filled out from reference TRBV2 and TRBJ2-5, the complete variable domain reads EPEVTQTPSHQVTQMGQEVILRCVPISNHLYFYWYRQILGQKVEFLVSFYNNEISEKSEIFDDQFSVERPDGSNFTLKIRSTKLEDSAMYFCASRPGGGPGGTQYFGPGTRLLVL.

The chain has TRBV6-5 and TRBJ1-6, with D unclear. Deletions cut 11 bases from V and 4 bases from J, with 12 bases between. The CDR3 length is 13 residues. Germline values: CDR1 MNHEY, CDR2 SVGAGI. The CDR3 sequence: CASGGDYNSPLHF. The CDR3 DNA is TGTGCCTCAGGAGGCGATTATAATTCACCCCTCCACTTT.

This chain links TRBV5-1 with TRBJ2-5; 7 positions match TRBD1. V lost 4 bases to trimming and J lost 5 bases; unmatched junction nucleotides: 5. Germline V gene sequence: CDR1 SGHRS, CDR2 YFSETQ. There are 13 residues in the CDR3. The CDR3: CASSVDRLETQYF. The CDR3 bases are TGCGCCAGCAGCGTGGACAGGCTTGAGACCCAGTACTTC. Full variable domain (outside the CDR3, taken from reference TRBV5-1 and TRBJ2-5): KAGVTQTPRYLIKTRGQQVTLSCSPISGHRSVSWYQQTPGQGLQFLFEYFSETQRNKGNFPGRFSGRQFSNSRSEMNVSTLELGDSALYLCASSVDRLETQYFGPGTRLLVL.

CDR3 protein: CASSFLDRSNTEAFF. CDR3 DNA: TGTGCCAGCAGCTTCTTGGACAGGTCTAACACTGAAGCTTTCTTT. The V and J genes are TRBV5-4 and TRBJ1-1, with 7 bases aligning to TRBD1. The germline CDR1 and CDR2 sequences are SGHNT and YYREEE (reference sequence). J was trimmed by 2 bases and V by 2 bases; bases with no gene match: 6. This CDR3 region has 15 residues.

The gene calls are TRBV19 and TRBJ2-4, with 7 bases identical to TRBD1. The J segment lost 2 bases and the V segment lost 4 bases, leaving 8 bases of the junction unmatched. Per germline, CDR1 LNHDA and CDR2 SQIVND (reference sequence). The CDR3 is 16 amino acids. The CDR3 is CASSTGQFATKNIQYF. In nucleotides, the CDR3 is TGTGCCAGTAGTACGGGACAGTTTGCAACCAAAAACATTCAGTACTTC.

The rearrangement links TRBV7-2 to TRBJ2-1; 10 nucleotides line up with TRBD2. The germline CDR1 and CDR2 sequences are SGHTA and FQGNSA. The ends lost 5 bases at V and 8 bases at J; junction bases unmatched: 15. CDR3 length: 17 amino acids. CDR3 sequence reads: CASSARPPGLASHEQFF. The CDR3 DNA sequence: TGTGCCAGCAGCGCGCGGCCCCCGGGACTAGCGTCCCATGAGCAGTTCTTC.

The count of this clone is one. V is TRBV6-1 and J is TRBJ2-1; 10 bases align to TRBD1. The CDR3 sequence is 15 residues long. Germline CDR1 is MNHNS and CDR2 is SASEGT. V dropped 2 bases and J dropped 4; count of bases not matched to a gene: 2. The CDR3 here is CASSETGQGYNEQFF. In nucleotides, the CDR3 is TGTGCCAGCAGTGAAACGGGACAGGGGTACAATGAGCAGTTCTTC.

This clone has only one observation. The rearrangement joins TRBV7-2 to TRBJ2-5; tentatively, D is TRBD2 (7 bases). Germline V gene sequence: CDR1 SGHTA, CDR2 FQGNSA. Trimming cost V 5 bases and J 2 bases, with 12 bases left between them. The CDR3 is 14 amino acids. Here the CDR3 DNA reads TGTGCCAGCAGCCAGGGGAGGGTGCAAGAGACCCAGTACTTC. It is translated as CASSQGRVQETQYF.

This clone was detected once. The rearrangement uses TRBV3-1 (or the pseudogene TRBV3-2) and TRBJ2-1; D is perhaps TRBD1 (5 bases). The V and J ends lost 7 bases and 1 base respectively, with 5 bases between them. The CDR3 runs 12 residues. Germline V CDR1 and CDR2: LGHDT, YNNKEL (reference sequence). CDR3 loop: CASKGSYNEQFF. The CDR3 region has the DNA TGTGCCAGCAAGGGGTCCTACAATGAGCAGTTCTTC.

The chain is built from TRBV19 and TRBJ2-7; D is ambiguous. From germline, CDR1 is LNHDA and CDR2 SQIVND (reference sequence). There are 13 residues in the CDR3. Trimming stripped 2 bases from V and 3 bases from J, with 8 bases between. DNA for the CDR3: TGTGCCAGTAGTATAAGCCGTGGCTACGAGCAGTACTTC. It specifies CASSISRGYEQYF.